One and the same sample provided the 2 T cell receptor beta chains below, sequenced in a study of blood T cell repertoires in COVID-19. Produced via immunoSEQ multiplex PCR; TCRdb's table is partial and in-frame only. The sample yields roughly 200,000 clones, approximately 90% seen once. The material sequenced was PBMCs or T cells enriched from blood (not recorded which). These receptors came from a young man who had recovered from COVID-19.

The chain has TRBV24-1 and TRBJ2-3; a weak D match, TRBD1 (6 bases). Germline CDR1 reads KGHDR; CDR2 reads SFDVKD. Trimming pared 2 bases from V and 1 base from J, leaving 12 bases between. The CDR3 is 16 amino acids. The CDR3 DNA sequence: TGTGCCACCAGTGATTCCGGGAAGGGGGGCACAGATACGCAGTATTTT. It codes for CATSDSGKGGTDTQYF.

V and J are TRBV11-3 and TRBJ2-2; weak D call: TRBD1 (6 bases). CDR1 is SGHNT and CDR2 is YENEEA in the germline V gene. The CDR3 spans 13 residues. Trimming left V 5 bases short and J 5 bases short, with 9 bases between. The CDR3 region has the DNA TGTGCCAGCAGCCAGGACAGTACCGGGGAGCTGTTTTTT. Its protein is CASSQDSTGELFF.